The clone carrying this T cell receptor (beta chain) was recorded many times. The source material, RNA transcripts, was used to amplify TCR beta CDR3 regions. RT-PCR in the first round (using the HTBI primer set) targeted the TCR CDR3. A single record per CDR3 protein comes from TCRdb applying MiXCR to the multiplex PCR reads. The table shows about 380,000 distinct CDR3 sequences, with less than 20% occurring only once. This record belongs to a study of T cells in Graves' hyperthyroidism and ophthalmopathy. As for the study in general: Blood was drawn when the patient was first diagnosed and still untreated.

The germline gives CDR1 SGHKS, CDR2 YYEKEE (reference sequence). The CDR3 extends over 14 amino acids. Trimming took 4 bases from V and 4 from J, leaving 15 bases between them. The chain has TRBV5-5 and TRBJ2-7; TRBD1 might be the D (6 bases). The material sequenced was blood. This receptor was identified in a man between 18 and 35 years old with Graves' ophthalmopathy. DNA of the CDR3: TGTGCCAGCAGCCTTACTACAGGGTTTTACGAGCAGTACTTC. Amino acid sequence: CASSLTTGFYEQYF.